What follows are 14 T cell receptor beta chains derived from one specimen sequenced in a study of radiotherapy plus CTLA-4 blockade in lung cancer. Assay: immunoSEQ multiplex PCR; the TCRdb copy retains only in-frame clones and omits some. This sample has approximately 32,000 clones, with approximately 66% found just once. The sample here was peripheral blood, taken from a patient treated with radiotherapy plus ipilimumab. Receptors originate from a human donor with non-small cell lung cancer who had stable disease on radiotherapy plus ipilimumab.

The chain joins TRBV5-4 to TRBJ1-1, with D unclear. CDR1 is SGHNT, CDR2 YYREEE, per germline (reference sequence). The CDR3 loop spans 15 amino acids. V was clipped by 4 bases and J by 1 base, with 14 bases between them. CDR3 sequence reads: CASSPKKFGNTEAFF. CDR3 in DNA: TGTGCCAGCAGCCCTAAGAAGTTTGGGAACACTGAAGCTTTCTTT.

This clone showed up just once. This chain uses TRBV29-1 with TRBJ1-2; D is uncertain. V lost 7 bases to trimming and J lost 8 bases, with 20 bases between them. This CDR3 comprises 13 residues. CDR1 is SQVTM, CDR2 ANQGSEA, per germline. The CDR3 nucleotides read TGCAGCGCCGACCGGGCGGCTGGGAAGGGCTACACCTTC. Its protein product is CSADRAAGKGYTF.

J is TRBJ1-2 and V is TRBV2; 10 bases align to TRBD1. This CDR3 region has 15 residues. V lost 5 bases and J lost 4; bases outside the gene matches: 7. Germline V gene lookup returns CDR1 SNHLY and CDR2 FYNNEI. This CDR3 reads CASSLDRGLFYGYTF. The CDR3 DNA sequence: TGTGCCAGCAGTTTAGACAGGGGGCTTTTCTATGGCTACACCTTC.

The V call is TRBV19, the J call TRBJ1-5, with D possibly TRBD1 on 6 matching bases. The CDR3 runs 15 residues. The V gene's germline CDR1 is LNHDA and CDR2 SQIVND (reference sequence). Trimming removed 8 bases at V and 7 bases at J, with 21 bases between. As DNA, the CDR3 is TGTGCCAGTGGAGCCCAACAGGGCTTGGGGCAGCCCCAGCATTTT. Translated, it gives CASGAQQGLGQPQHF.

In DNA, the CDR3 is TGCGCCAGCAGCTTGGCTTCTGGGCGTGAGACCCAGTACTTC. Its translation: CASSLASGRETQYF. V and J are TRBV5-1 and TRBJ2-5; D gene unclear. This CDR3 contains 14 residues. The V and J ends lost 0 bases and 5 bases respectively, with 11 bases between them. The V gene's germline CDR1 is SGHRS and CDR2 YFSETQ.

The genes are TRBV11-2 and TRBJ2-1, with 8 positions matching TRBD1. V dropped 3 bases and J dropped 5; count of bases not matched to a gene: 3. Germline-derived CDR1 and CDR2 are SGHAT and FQNNGV. This CDR3 comprises 14 residues. The CDR3 region has the DNA TGTGCCAGCAGCTTGGACAGGGTCAACAATGAGCAGTTCTTC. This sequence encodes CASSLDRVNNEQFF. The variable domain in full, completed from reference TRBV11-2 and TRBJ2-1, reads EAGVAQSPRYKIIEKRQSVAFWCNPISGHATLYWYQQILGQGPKLLIQFQNNGVVDDSQLPKDRFSAERLKGVDSTLKIQPAKLEDSAVYLCASSLDRVNNEQFFGPGTRLTVL.

The chain recombines TRBV7-8 with TRBJ2-5, with D maybe TRBD2 (5 bases). V shed 3 bases and J shed 4 bases, with 9 bases lying between them. CDR1 is SGHVS, CDR2 FQNEAQ, per germline. This CDR3 spans 13 amino acids. The CDR3 here is CASSFSGRETQYF. The CDR3 nucleotides read TGTGCCAGCAGCTTCTCGGGGAGAGAGACCCAGTACTTC.

The V call is TRBV28, the J call TRBJ2-7; TRBD1 matches at 8 bases. This CDR3 contains 14 residues. Germline assignment: CDR1 MDHEN and CDR2 SYDVKM. V lost 6 bases, J lost 2 bases, and 6 bases stayed unmatched. The CDR3 spells CASRDGTGPYEQYF. The CDR3 nucleotides are TGTGCCAGCAGGGACGGGACAGGACCCTACGAGCAGTACTTC. Full variable domain (remainder filled in from reference TRBV28 and TRBJ2-7): DVKVTQSSRYLVKRTGEKVFLECVQDMDHENMFWYRQDPGLGLRLIYFSYDVKMKEKGDIPEGYSVSREKKERFSLILESASTNQTSMYLCASRDGTGPYEQYFGPGTRLTVT.

V and J are TRBV6-8 and TRBJ2-5; unclear D gene. From germline, CDR1 is MNHGY and CDR2 SAAAGT. The CDR3 is made up of 13 amino acids. The V and J ends lost 0 bases and 4 bases respectively, with 6 bases between them. The CDR3 loop reads CASSYSWGETQYF. The CDR3 bases are TGTGCCAGCAGTTACTCGTGGGGAGAGACCCAGTACTTC.

The chain is built from TRBV11-3 and TRBJ2-1, with a possible D match to TRBD1 (5 bases). V lost 5 bases to trimming and J lost 1 base, with 12 bases between them. The CDR3 consists of 15 residues. The germline gives CDR1 SGHNT, CDR2 YENEEA. This chain's CDR3 is CASSVQDGSYNEQFF. CDR3 nucleotides: TGTGCCAGCAGCGTACAGGATGGGTCCTACAATGAGCAGTTCTTC. Full variable domain (remainder filled in from reference TRBV11-3 and TRBJ2-1): EAGVVQSPRYKIIEKKQPVAFWCNPISGHNTLYWYLQNLGQGPELLIRYENEEAVDDSQLPKDRFSAERLKGVDSTLKIQPAELGDSAVYLCASSVQDGSYNEQFFGPGTRLTVL.

J is TRBJ1-1 and V is TRBV7-8, with D perhaps matching TRBD1 (6 bases). Trimming cost V 5 bases and J 1 base, with 8 bases left between them. CDR1 is SGHVS and CDR2 is FQNEAQ in the germline V gene. The CDR3 spans 13 residues. The CDR3 loop reads CASSEQGNTEAFF. The DNA of the CDR3 is TGTGCCAGCAGCGAACAGGGGAACACTGAAGCTTTCTTT.

This clone was observed a few times. The genes are TRBV5-1 and TRBJ1-3, with a weak D call TRBD1 (5 bases). Trimming shortened V by 3 bases and J by 1 base, and 5 bases separated the two germline ends. Germline V gene data show CDR1 as SGHRS and CDR2 as YFSETQ. The CDR3 is 13 residues long. The CDR3 loop is CASSSGSGNTIYF. The CDR3 coding sequence is TGCGCCAGCAGCTCAGGGTCTGGAAACACCATATATTTT.

V gene TRBV9 combines with J gene TRBJ1-4; the D gene is possibly TRBD1 (5 bases). The CDR3 totals 15 residues. Trimming stripped 3 bases from V and 8 bases from J, with 17 bases between. Germline lookup yields CDR1 SGDLS and CDR2 YYNGEE. The CDR3: CASSAGEGWEEKLFF. The DNA for the CDR3 is TGTGCCAGCAGCGCGGGGGAGGGATGGGAAGAAAAACTGTTTTTT. The complete variable domain, with remaining parts taken from reference TRBV9 and TRBJ1-4, reads DSGVTQTPKHLITATGQRVTLRCSPRSGDLSVYWYQQSLDQGLQFLIQYYNGEERAKGNILERFSAQQFPDLHSELNLSSLELGDSALYFCASSAGEGWEEKLFFGSGTQLSVL.

This rearrangement joins TRBV7-8 to TRBJ1-3; D is undetermined. CDR1 is SGHVS and CDR2 is FQNEAQ in the germline V gene. V shed 6 bases and J shed 3 bases, with 9 bases lying between them. The CDR3 has 13 residues. DNA of the CDR3: TGTGCCAGCAGACCGGGCTTTGGAAACACCATATATTTT. Translated: CASRPGFGNTIYF.